The entry below gives a single T cell receptor (beta chain) sequence along with its context. Its antigen remains unknown. Since a much larger clone is just one base distant, this may be a read error. Patients had received no treatment of any kind before thyroid surgery. Authors' methods: Construction of a distant-metastasis classifier for papillary thyroid cancer relied on CDR3 differences across clinicopathological groups. TCRdb called clones again from the PCR reads with MiXCR. V and J calls and clone size were set by TCRdb, not the authors. The sample carries about 92,000 clones, just under 15% recorded once. This specimen comes from a study of metastatic and nonmetastatic thyroid tumors. Study-wide background: Samples came from malignant and benign thyroid patients, and repertoires were compared across blood and tumor or nodule tissue. Study conclusions and caveats: Within blood and tumor, benign nodules reportedly had significantly lower TCR beta diversity than malignant thyroid tumors did.

This CDR3 is 14 amino acids long. Germline CDR1 and CDR2: MGHRA and YSYEKL. The V end was cut by 2 bases, the J end by 6 bases, with 14 bases between. The clonotype was recovered from a female donor with papillary thyroid cancer or a benign thyroid nodule (not recorded which). Some clones in this sample may be carry-over from other donors' samples. Sample: blood. V usage is TRBV4-1 and J usage is TRBJ2-7; D possibly matches TRBD1 or TRBD2 (5 bases each). The CDR3 reads CASSQWVKGPEQYF. The CDR3 DNA is TGCGCCAGCAGCCAATGGGTAAAGGGACCCGAGCAGTACTTC.